This T cell receptor beta chain comes out of a study of blood T cell repertoires in COVID-19. Study-wide context: The United States, Italy and Spain supplied acute and convalescent COVID-19 samples. Sources were T cells, B-cell-depleted T cells, or PBMCs; the material itself was cDNA or gDNA.

Under the authors' procedure: Amplification of reference gene primers provided the estimated nucleated cell counts. Sequencing used immunoSEQ multiplex PCR; TCRdb keeps in-frame clones, though not all of them. D and trimming come from the DNA, and the V and J calls and clone size come from that table. The table records roughly 100,000 clones, around four fifths of them present only once. The CDR3 totals 14 residues. Trimming removed 6 bases from V and 0 bases from J; junction bases left unmatched: 4. Germline CDR1 and CDR2: SGHAT and FQNNGV. The chain employs TRBV11-2 and TRBJ2-7, with 8 positions matching TRBD1. This sequence originates from a woman between 65 and 79 years old with acute or convalescent COVID-19. Sequencing input: peripheral blood. This CDR3 is CASSRGQGSYEQYF. DNA for the CDR3: TGTGCCAGCAGTAGAGGACAGGGCTCCTACGAGCAGTACTTC.